Following are 14 T cell receptor beta chains from one sample sequenced in a study of blood T cell repertoires in COVID-19. The table came from immunoSEQ multiplex PCR; TCRdb's copy has only in-frame clones and leaves some out. The sample holds approximately 52,000 clones, approximately 90% seen once. The sequenced sample consisted of peripheral blood. All receptors derive from a man between 65 and 80 years old with acute or convalescent COVID-19.

The chain is built from TRBV27 and TRBJ2-1; D not resolved. This CDR3 region has 10 residues. Trimming took 8 bases from V and 6 from J, leaving 5 bases between them. CDR1 is MNHEY, CDR2 SMNVEV, per germline (reference sequence). The CDR3 reads CASGPNEQFF. The CDR3 region has the DNA TGTGCCAGCGGCCCCAATGAGCAGTTCTTC.

This chain uses TRBV7-8 with TRBJ2-3; a possible D gene is TRBD1 (5 bases). The CDR3 length is 17 residues. Per the germline V gene, CDR1 is SGHVS and CDR2 is FQNEAQ. V was shortened by 1 base and J by 2 bases, with 16 bases between the two germline ends. CDR3 coding DNA: TGTGCCAGCAGCTTAGTAGCCCCTCGACAGTTCACAGATACGCAGTATTTT. Amino acid sequence: CASSLVAPRQFTDTQYF. The whole variable domain, remainder taken from reference TRBV7-8 and TRBJ2-3, is GAGVSQSPRYKVAKRGQDVALRCDPISGHVSLFWYQQALGQGPEFLTYFQNEAQLDKSGLPSDRFFAERPEGSVSTLKIQRTQQEDSAVYLCASSLVAPRQFTDTQYFGPGTRLTVL.

The rearrangement links TRBV6-4 to TRBJ1-1; D is unresolved. CDR3 size: 15 residues. V lost 0 bases, J lost 5 bases, and 13 bases lay in between. Germline CDR1 reads MRHNA; CDR2 reads SNTAGT. The CDR3 loop is CASSDSPGSGTEAFF. CDR3 coding DNA: TGTGCCAGCAGTGACTCGCCGGGGTCGGGGACTGAAGCTTTCTTT.

The V call is TRBV29-1, the J call TRBJ1-6; D is unresolved. This CDR3 comprises 12 residues. V was cut by 4 bases and J by 7 bases, with 8 bases left in between. The germline CDR1 and CDR2 sequences are SQVTM and ANQGSEA. This chain's CDR3 is CSVGHGNSPLHF. The CDR3 DNA follows: TGCAGCGTTGGACACGGCAATTCACCCCTCCACTTT.

The chain's CDR3 is CASRLALSTDTQYF. The CDR3 bases are TGCGCCAGCAGATTAGCACTGAGCACAGATACGCAGTATTTT. V usage is TRBV5-1 and J usage is TRBJ2-3; D gene unclear. Per the germline V gene, CDR1 is SGHRS and CDR2 is YFSETQ. V gave up 5 bases and J gave up 0 bases, with 10 bases separating them. This CDR3 has 14 residues.

The chain is built from TRBV7-9 and TRBJ1-4, with 8 bases lining up with TRBD1. The CDR3 is made up of 15 amino acids. V trimming: 5 bases; J trimming: 8 bases; junction bases outside the gene matches: 10. Looked up from germline, CDR1 is SEHNR and CDR2 is FQNEAQ (reference sequence). The CDR3 DNA reads TGTGCCAGCAGCACGCAGCAGGGGGCCAAAGAAAAACTGTTTTTT. Encoded protein: CASSTQQGAKEKLFF.

CDR3 nucleotides: TGTGCCAGCAGCCCTGGACATCTAGCCAAAAACATTCAGTACTTC. Its protein product is CASSPGHLAKNIQYF. The V call is TRBV5-6, the J call TRBJ2-4, with TRBD1 as a possible D gene (5 bases). Trimming shortened V by 4 bases and J by 0 bases, and 11 bases separated the two germline ends. This CDR3 is 15 amino acids long. Looked up from germline, CDR1 is SGHDT and CDR2 is YYEEEE.

The chain couples TRBV19 to TRBJ1-2; D remains ambiguous. This CDR3 contains 17 residues. Trimming cost V 1 base and J 1 base, with 16 bases left between them. The germline V gene has CDR1 LNHDA and CDR2 SQIVND (reference sequence). This chain's CDR3 is CASSIVHQRRVNYGYTF. In DNA form, the CDR3 reads TGTGCCAGTAGTATAGTTCATCAGCGTCGGGTTAACTATGGCTACACCTTC.

Written as DNA, the CDR3 is TGCAGCGTTGACCAGAATGGCTACACCTTC. This translates into CSVDQNGYTF. The J gene is TRBJ1-2, the V gene TRBV29-1; D is unclear. The CDR3 runs 10 residues. Looked up from germline, CDR1 is SQVTM and CDR2 is ANQGSEA. The V and J ends lost 3 bases and 6 bases respectively, with 5 bases between them.

The gene calls are TRBV6-5 and TRBJ1-2; no definite D call. CDR1 and CDR2 from the germline V gene are MNHEY and SVGAGI. Trimming left V 5 bases short and J 2 bases short, with 9 bases between. The CDR3 is 13 amino acids. The CDR3 protein is CASSQTVNYGYTF. The CDR3 DNA reads TGTGCCAGCAGTCAAACGGTGAACTATGGCTACACCTTC.

The J gene is TRBJ1-3, the V gene TRBV6-1; D gene unclear. V lost 4 bases and J 0 bases, leaving 16 bases between the germline ends. CDR3 length: 17 amino acids. Germline CDR1 is MNHNS and CDR2 is SASEGT. In DNA, the CDR3 is TGTGCCAGCAGTGCTGGCTGGGAGGTTAACTCTGGAAACACCATATATTTT. Its translation is CASSAGWEVNSGNTIYF.

The V and J genes are TRBV29-1 and TRBJ2-3, with a weak D call TRBD2 (7 bases). Germline lookup yields CDR1 SQVTM and CDR2 ANQGSEA. The length of the CDR3 is 15 residues. The germline V and J ends were trimmed by 6 bases and 8 bases, with 24 bases remaining between them. The CDR3 sequence: CSVLGGGGTHGTQYF. The CDR3 bases are TGCAGCGTACTTGGGGGCGGGGGTACGCACGGTACGCAGTATTTT.

V is TRBV5-1 and J is TRBJ2-3; 8 bases agree with TRBD2. V shed 4 bases, J shed 0 bases, and the junction held 10 bases outside the gene matches. This CDR3 comprises 17 residues. Germline CDR1 SGHRS, CDR2 YFSETQ. CDR3 in DNA: TGCGCCAGCAGCGCGGGACTAGTAGTACCTAGCACAGATACGCAGTATTTT. Protein product: CASSAGLVVPSTDTQYF.

This clone showed up just a few times. The rearrangement joins TRBV11-2 to TRBJ2-3, with 10 bases fitting TRBD2. V dropped 1 base and J dropped 5; count of bases not matched to a gene: 9. CDR1 SGHAT and CDR2 FQNNGV come from the germline V gene. The CDR3 totals 17 residues. The CDR3 sequence: CASSLVWSSGGVDTQYF. DNA for the CDR3: TGTGCCAGCAGCTTAGTCTGGTCTAGCGGGGGCGTAGATACGCAGTATTTT.